A single sample gave rise to the 14 T cell receptor beta chains below, sequenced in a study of graft-versus-host responses after intestinal transplantation. Researchers placed 200,000 CFSE-labeled responder cells in culture with 200,000 irradiated, violet-dye-labeled stimulator cells. Produced via immunoSEQ multiplex PCR; TCRdb's table is partial and in-frame only. Of some 22,000 clones in the sample, around 41% were seen once. Here the sequenced sample was alloreactive CD8+ T cells from a mixed lymphocyte reaction culture, taken before intestinal transplant. Subset specified: CFSE-low proliferating T cells sorted from approximately six-day pre-transplant mixed lymphocyte reaction (GvH or HvG direction). The source of these receptors is a human patient who received an intestinal transplant.

The gene calls are TRBV28 and TRBJ2-1; D unclear. The CDR3 extends over 14 amino acids. V lost 2 bases and J lost 0, with 5 bases in between. Germline V lookup: CDR1 MDHEN, CDR2 SYDVKM. The CDR3 DNA sequence: TGTGCCAGCAGTTTAATAAGCTCCTACAATGAGCAGTTCTTC. Residues: CASSLISSYNEQFF.

This sequence joins TRBV11-2 and TRBJ2-5; 8 nucleotides line up with TRBD2. The tail of the sequence fits TRBJ2-7 better, so the J call may be wrong. The CDR3 consists of 15 residues. Germline loops: CDR1 SGHAT, CDR2 FQNNGV. The CDR3 spells CASGIGSGESYEQYF. DNA of the CDR3: TGTGCCAGCGGAATAGGTAGCGGGGAATCCTACGAGCAGTACTTC.

The sample holds a few counts of this clone. The gene calls are TRBV6-1 and TRBJ2-3; 7 bases fit TRBD2. Germline loops: CDR1 MNHNS, CDR2 SASEGT. The trim removed 6 bases at V and 8 bases at J, leaving 14 bases unmatched. The CDR3 has 15 residues. CDR3 region: CASSWTSGGGSTQYF. The CDR3 nucleotides are TGTGCCAGCAGCTGGACTAGTGGCGGAGGGAGTACGCAGTATTTT.

The gene calls are TRBV15 and TRBJ2-3, with D unresolved. The CDR3 is 13 residues long. Germline CDR1 LNHNV, CDR2 YYDKDF (reference sequence). Trimming took off 1 base at V and 6 bases at J, with 8 bases between the two ends. CDR3 loop: CATSRGVPDTQYF. The CDR3 DNA reads TGTGCCACCAGCAGAGGGGTCCCCGATACGCAGTATTTT. Combining the CDR3 with reference TRBV15 and TRBJ2-3 gives the whole variable domain DAMVIQNPRYQVTQFGKPVTLSCSQTLNHNVMYWYQQKSSQAPKLLFHYYDKDFNNEADTPDNFQSRRPNTSFCFLDIRSPGLGDTAMYLCATSRGVPDTQYFGPGTRLTVL.

This clone was found a few times. One junction end does not reproduce the germline sequence, and a read error may be involved. The chain employs TRBV4-1 and TRBJ2-1; D call uncertain. The germline V gene has CDR1 MGHRA and CDR2 YSYEKL. The CDR3 is 16 amino acids. CDR3 nucleotides: TGTGCCAGCAGCAACCCACCGGAGTTAGGCTACAATGAGCAGTTCTTC. This encodes CASSNPPELGYNEQFF.

V usage is TRBV12-5 and J usage is TRBJ2-1; 12 bases align to TRBD1. CDR1 and CDR2 (germline): LGHNT, FRNRAP. The CDR3 consists of 15 residues. V lost 6 bases, J lost 8 bases, and 8 bases stayed unmatched. CDR3 loop: CASGRRDRGQDEQFF. The CDR3 DNA follows: TGTGCTAGTGGACGACGGGACAGGGGGCAAGATGAGCAGTTCTTC. Together with reference TRBV12-5 and TRBJ2-1, the CDR3 gives the full variable domain: DARVTQTPRHKVTEMGQEVTMRCQPILGHNTVFWYRQTMMQGLELLAYFRNRAPLDDSGMPKDRFSAEMPDATLATLKIQPSEPRDSAVYFCASGRRDRGQDEQFFGPGTRLTVL.

The rearrangement links TRBV2 to TRBJ1-2, with a weak D call TRBD1 (5 bases). Trimming removed 1 base at V and 4 bases at J, with 10 bases between. The CDR3 runs to 14 residues. Germline assignment: CDR1 SNHLY and CDR2 FYNNEI. The DNA of the CDR3 is TGTGCCAGCAGTGAAGGCAGGGACGGCTATGGCTACACCTTC. It is translated as CASSEGRDGYGYTF.

The V call is TRBV5-4, the J call TRBJ2-1; 14 nucleotides align to TRBD2. Germline CDR1 reads SGHNT; CDR2 reads YYREEE (reference sequence). The CDR3 contains 19 residues. The V gene end was trimmed by 0 bases and the J gene end by 5 bases; junction bases not matched to a gene: 10. CDR3 loop: CASSLVYRTSGRKNNEQFF. In nucleotides, the CDR3 is TGTGCCAGCAGCTTGGTATATAGGACTAGCGGGAGGAAAAACAATGAGCAGTTCTTC.

This clone came up a few times. This chain joins TRBV20-1 and TRBJ2-2; no clear D gene. Germline values: CDR1 DFQATT, CDR2 SNEGSKA (reference sequence). CDR3 size: 11 residues. V was cut by 6 bases and J by 6 bases, with 8 bases left in between. In DNA form, the CDR3 reads TGCAGTGCCCCCCGGCCCGGGGAGCTGTTTTTT. Translated: CSAPRPGELFF.

This clone showed up just a few times. The CDR3: CASSFEQGRKAFF. CDR3 bases: TGTGCCAGCAGCTTCGAACAGGGACGGAAAGCTTTCTTT. The chain uses TRBV11-3 and TRBJ1-1, with D possibly TRBD1 on 6 matching bases. Deletions cut 3 bases from V and 9 bases from J, with 14 bases between. CDR3 size: 13 residues. From germline, CDR1 is SGHNT and CDR2 YENEEA.

A few counts support this clone. The chain is built from TRBV6-1 and TRBJ1-4; a possible D gene is TRBD1 (5 bases). The CDR3 loop spans 14 amino acids. Germline-derived CDR1 and CDR2 are MNHNS and SASEGT. With 1 base removed from V and 8 bases from J, the gap between germline ends came to 11 bases. This chain's CDR3 is CASSEGGGEEKLFF. CDR3 sequence (DNA): TGTGCCAGCAGTGAAGGGGGAGGGGAGGAAAAACTGTTTTTT.

The V call is TRBV6-5, the J call TRBJ1-2; tentatively, D is TRBD1 (5 bases). This CDR3 has 13 amino acids. Trimming removed 6 bases from V and 3 bases from J, with 11 bases in between. Germline V gene lookup returns CDR1 MNHEY and CDR2 SVGAGI. The CDR3 loop is CASRPGPDYGYTF. The DNA for the CDR3 is TGTGCCAGCAGGCCAGGGCCGGACTATGGCTACACCTTC.

The CDR3 here is CASSLFLGGQEESTDTQYF. CDR3 DNA sequence: TGCGCCAGCAGCTTGTTCCTAGGGGGTCAGGAGGAAAGCACAGATACGCAGTATTTT. The gene calls are TRBV5-1 and TRBJ2-3; possible D gene TRBD1, 6 bases. This CDR3 has 19 residues. Germline V gives CDR1 SGHRS, CDR2 YFSETQ. V lost 1 base and J lost 0, with 21 bases in between. Full variable domain (remainder filled in from reference TRBV5-1 and TRBJ2-3): KAGVTQTPRYLIKTRGQQVTLSCSPISGHRSVSWYQQTPGQGLQFLFEYFSETQRNKGNFPGRFSGRQFSNSRSEMNVSTLELGDSALYLCASSLFLGGQEESTDTQYFGPGTRLTVL.

This clone was detected only a few times. The rearrangement links TRBV29-1 to TRBJ1-2, with D tentatively TRBD1 (5 bases). Germline loops: CDR1 SQVTM, CDR2 ANQGSEA. Trimming pared 4 bases from V and 7 bases from J, leaving 10 bases between. This CDR3 is 11 amino acids long. CDR3 in amino acids: CSVVPGGGYTF. The DNA of the CDR3 is TGCAGCGTTGTCCCGGGGGGTGGCTACACCTTC.